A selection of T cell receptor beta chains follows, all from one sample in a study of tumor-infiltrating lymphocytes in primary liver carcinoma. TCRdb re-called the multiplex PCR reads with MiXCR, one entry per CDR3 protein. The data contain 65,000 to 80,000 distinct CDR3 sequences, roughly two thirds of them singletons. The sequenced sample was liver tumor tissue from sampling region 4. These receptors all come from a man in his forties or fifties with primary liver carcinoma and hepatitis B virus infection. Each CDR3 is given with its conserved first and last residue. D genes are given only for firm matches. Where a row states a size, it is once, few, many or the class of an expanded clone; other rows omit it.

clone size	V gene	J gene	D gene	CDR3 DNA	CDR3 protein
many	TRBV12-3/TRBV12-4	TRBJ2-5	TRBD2	TGTGCCAGCAGTACCGGGACTAGCGGGGTGGGGGAGACCCAGTACTTC	CASSTGTSGVGETQYF
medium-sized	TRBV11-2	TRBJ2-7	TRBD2	TGTGCCAGCAGCTTAGGGCTAGCGGGTCCCTACGAGCAGTACTTC	CASSLGLAGPYEQYF
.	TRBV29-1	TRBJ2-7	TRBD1	TGCAACGCTGGGCAGGGGGCCTACGAGCAGTACTTC	CNAGQGAYEQYF
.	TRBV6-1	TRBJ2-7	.	TGTGCCAGCAACTTAGTGGGATGGCCCTACGAGCAGTACTTC	CASNLVGWPYEQYF
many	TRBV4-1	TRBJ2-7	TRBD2	TGCGCCAGCAGCCAAACGACTAGCGGGAGCTACGAGCAGTACTTC	CASSQTTSGSYEQYF
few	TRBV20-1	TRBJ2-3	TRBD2	TGCAGTTACTCTTCTAGCGGGGCTAGCACAGATACGCAGTATTTT	CSYSSSGASTDTQYF
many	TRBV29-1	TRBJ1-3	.	TGCAGCGTTGCGGGCAGGGGCGGCTCTGGAAACACCATATATTTT	CSVAGRGGSGNTIYF
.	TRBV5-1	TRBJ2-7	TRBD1	TGCGCCAGCAGCTTGAGAGAAGGACGGGACAGACCCTGCGAGCAGTACTTC	CASSLREGRDRPCEQYF
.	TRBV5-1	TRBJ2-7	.	TGCGCCGGCAGCCCTGGGACACCCTCCTGCGAGCAGTACTTC	CAGSPGTPSCEQYF
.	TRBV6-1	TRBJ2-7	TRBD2	TGTGCCATCGGGGGGATCTCCTACGAACAGTACTTC	CAIGGISYEQYF
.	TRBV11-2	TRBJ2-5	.	TGTGCCGGCAGCCTGACCTGGACGGCTCAAGAGACCCAATACTTC	CAGSLTWTAQETQYF
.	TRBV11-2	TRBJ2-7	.	TGTGCCTGCTGCTTAACTGACACTGTCTACGAGCAGTACTTC	CACCLTDTVYEQYF
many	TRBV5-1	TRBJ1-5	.	TGCGCCAGCAGCTTGTTGGGAGGGGCGGATCAGCCCCAGCATTTT	CASSLLGGADQPQHF
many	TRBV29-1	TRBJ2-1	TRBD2	TGCAGCGTTGAAGACCTAGCGGATGAGCAGTTCTTC	CSVEDLADEQFF
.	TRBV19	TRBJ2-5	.	TGTGCCAGTATTCCCCCGGGGAGGCAAGAGGCCCAGTACTTC	CASIPPGRQEAQYF
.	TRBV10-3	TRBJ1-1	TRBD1	TGTGTCATCAGTGAGAGGACCCAGGGGGCAGCGTGGACTGAAGCTTTCTTT	CVISERTQGAAWTEAFF
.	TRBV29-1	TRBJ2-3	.	TGCAGCGACGCCGGGGGTTGGGGCACAGATACGCAGTATTTT	CSDAGGWGTDTQYF
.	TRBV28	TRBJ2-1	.	TGTGCCAACACTCAGCGCTACAATGAGCAGTTCTTC	CANTQRYNEQFF
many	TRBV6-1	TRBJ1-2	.	TGTGCCAGCAGTGAAAAGGTAACCTATGGCTACACCTTC	CASSEKVTYGYTF
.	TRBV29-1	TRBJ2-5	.	TGCAGCGTTGCATGTCATCAAGAGACCCAGTACTTC	CSVACHQETQYF
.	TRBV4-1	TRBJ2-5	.	TGCGCCAGCAGCCAACTGGGATTGGCAGGGACCCAGCACTTC	CASSQLGLAGTQHF
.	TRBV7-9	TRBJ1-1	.	TGTGCCAGCACCCCCTGGGGCACTGAAGTTTTCTTT	CASTPWGTEVFF
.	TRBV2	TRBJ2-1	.	TGTGCCAGCCGACAAGACAGCTCCTACAATGAGCAGTTCTTC	CASRQDSSYNEQFF
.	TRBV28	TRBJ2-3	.	TGTGCCAGCAGTTGGGCCAACGGGAGATCAGATACGCAGTATTTT	CASSWANGRSDTQYF
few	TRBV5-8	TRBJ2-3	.	TGTGCCAGCAGCTTGGAGGGACGGGTCACAGATACGCAGTATTTT	CASSLEGRVTDTQYF
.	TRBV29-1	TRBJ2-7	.	TGCAGTGTCTCCCGACTAGTGGGAGCCTACGAGCAGTACTTC	CSVSRLVGAYEQYF
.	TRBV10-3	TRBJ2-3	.	TGTGCCATCAGTGATAGAGTGGACACAGATACGCAGTATTTT	CAISDRVDTDTQYF
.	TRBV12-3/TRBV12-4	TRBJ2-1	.	TGTGCCAGTAGCACCCGGGACCCTGACGGTGAGCAGTTCTTC	CASSTRDPDGEQFF
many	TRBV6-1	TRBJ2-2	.	TGTGCCAGCAGTGAAATAGGAGGGGTGGGGGAGCTGTTTTTT	CASSEIGGVGELFF
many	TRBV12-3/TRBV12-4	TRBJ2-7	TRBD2	TGTGCCAGCAGGTACCAGGGAAGCGGGGCCTACGGGCAGTACTTC	CASRYQGSGAYGQYF
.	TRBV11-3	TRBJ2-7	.	TGTGCCGGCAACCTCCGACCTGGTCCTTACTACTACGAGCAGTACTTC	CAGNLRPGPYYYEQYF
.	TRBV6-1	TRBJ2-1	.	TGTGCCAGCTGTGAATCTTACAATGAGCAGTTCTTC	CASCESYNEQFF
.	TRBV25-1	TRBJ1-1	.	TGTGCCAGCAGTGCAACCCTGGGGTGGAACACTGAAGCTTTCTTT	CASSATLGWNTEAFF
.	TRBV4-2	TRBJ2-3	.	TGTGCCAGCAGCGGGGAGTTGTGGGGGGTAAACATAGATACGCAGTATTTT	CASSGELWGVNIDTQYF
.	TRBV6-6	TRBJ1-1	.	TGTGCCAGCAGTTACGGGGACACTGGAGCGTTCTTT	CASSYGDTGAFF
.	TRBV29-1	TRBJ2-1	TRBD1	TGCAGCGCTGTCTCCGGGACAGGCAAGAATGAGCAGCTCTTC	CSAVSGTGKNEQLF
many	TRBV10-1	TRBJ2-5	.	TGCGCCAGCAGTGAGGGAGGGAATCGAGAGACCCAGTACTTC	CASSEGGNRETQYF
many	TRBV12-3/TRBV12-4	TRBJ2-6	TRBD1	TGTGCCAGCAGTTTAACGGGACAGACCTCTGGGGCCAACGTCCTGACTTTC	CASSLTGQTSGANVLTF
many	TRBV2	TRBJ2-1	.	TGTGCCAGCAGCGGGAAGGTGTCCTACAATGAGCAGTTCTTC	CASSGKVSYNEQFF
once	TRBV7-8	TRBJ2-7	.	TGTGCCAGCAGCGTGGACGTCTCATACGATCCGTACTTC	CASSVDVSYDPYF
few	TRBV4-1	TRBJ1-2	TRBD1	TGCGCCGGCAGCTTCGAGAGGACAGGGACTAACCATGGCTACACCTTC	CAGSFERTGTNHGYTF
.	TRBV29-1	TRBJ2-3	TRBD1	TGCAGCATTTCTGGACAGGACACAGATGCGCAGTATTTT	CSISGQDTDAQYF
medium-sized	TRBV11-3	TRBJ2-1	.	TGTGCCAGCAGCTCCCCCGGGCCAATAAATGAGCAGTTCTTC	CASSSPGPINEQFF
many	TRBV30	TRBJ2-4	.	TGTGCCTGGACGAGAGAACCGGGAAACATTCAGTACTTC	CAWTREPGNIQYF
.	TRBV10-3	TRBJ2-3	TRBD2	TGTGCCATCTCAAGAAGGACTCTGGCGGGAGAGGGGACAGATACGCAGTATTTT	CAISRRTLAGEGTDTQYF
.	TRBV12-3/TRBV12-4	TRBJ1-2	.	TGTGCCAGCAGTTTAAGACATGACTACTATGGCTACACCTTC	CASSLRHDYYGYTF
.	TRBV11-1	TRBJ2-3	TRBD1	TGTACCAGCAGCTTCTATCGACAGGGGGAGGCTACGGATACGCGGTACTTT	CTSSFYRQGEATDTRYF